The 12 T cell receptor beta chains below all came from one sample that was sequenced in a study of T cell responses to AZD1222 COVID-19 vaccine (dated by TCRdb to about 2021). Library preparation used the immunoSEQ multiplex PCR assay. Sourced from immuneACCESS, this table was stored by TCRdb with only in-frame sequences that have V and J called. A share of the clones is absent; for the studies checked, an unresolved V gene accounts for under half, and the remainder has no known explanation. The sample contains more than 250,000 clones, more than 85% of them found a single time. The top ten clones comprise 0.5% to 0.7% of the sample. The time point label, as the study defines it: baseline before first vaccination. The sample consisted of peripheral blood, taken on day 0 of AZD1222 vaccination. These receptors all stem from an adult in good health.

The V gene is TRBV5-8, the J gene TRBJ2-5; unclear D gene. Trimming took 0 bases from V and 4 from J, leaving 7 bases between them. Germline CDR1 reads SGHTS; CDR2 reads YDEGEE. This CDR3 comprises 13 residues. The CDR3 bases are TGTGCCAGCAGCTTGGACTCGCTAGAGACCCAGTACTTC. This gives the protein CASSLDSLETQYF.

This sequence joins TRBV28 and TRBJ2-7; D is uncertain. The CDR3 runs 13 residues. Trimming cost V 7 bases and J 6 bases, with 16 bases left between them. Germline V CDR1 and CDR2: MDHEN, SYDVKM. This CDR3 is CASNRPHWAEQYF. The CDR3 DNA reads as TGTGCCAGCAATCGCCCCCATTGGGCCGAGCAGTACTTC.

The V and J genes are TRBV28 and TRBJ1-2, with unresolved D. Germline V gene data show CDR1 as MDHEN and CDR2 as SYDVKM. The CDR3 totals 12 residues. Deletions cut 5 bases from V and 3 bases from J, with 7 bases between. The CDR3 sequence is CASSPPYYGYTF. DNA for the CDR3: TGTGCCAGCAGTCCCCCCTACTATGGCTACACCTTC.

The chain couples TRBV7-8 to TRBJ1-3; unclear D gene. The CDR3 is 16 residues long. Germline CDR1 SGHVS, CDR2 FQNEAQ. The V end lost 5 bases, the J end lost 2 bases, and 16 bases lay between the germline ends. The CDR3 sequence is CASSPSGPRAGNTIYF. CDR3 sequence (DNA): TGTGCCAGCAGCCCTTCCGGGCCGCGAGCTGGAAACACCATATATTTT.

The chain recombines TRBV28 with TRBJ1-3; maybe TRBD1 (6 bases). The CDR3 consists of 13 residues. Germline V gene data show CDR1 as MDHEN and CDR2 as SYDVKM. The V and J ends lost 9 bases and 1 base respectively, with 10 bases between them. CDR3 protein: CASEQGSGNTIYF. In DNA, the CDR3 is TGTGCCAGTGAACAGGGATCTGGAAACACCATATATTTT.

This chain joins TRBV21-1 and TRBJ2-7; TRBD1 was called by the table and not checked on the DNA. TRBV21-1 is a pseudogene segment. CDR3 length equals 15 residues. The DNA for the CDR3 is TGTGCCAGCAGCATCCCGGGACAGAGCTCCTACGAGCAGTACTTC. Translation gives CASSIPGQSSYEQYF.

The chain carries TRBV15 and TRBJ2-2; D is undetermined. CDR1 is LNHNV and CDR2 is YYDKDF in the germline V gene (reference sequence). CDR3 length: 12 residues. Between the trimmed V and J ends, which lost 1 base and 6 bases, there was a span of 3 bases. The CDR3 loop reads CATSRVAGELFF. In DNA form, the CDR3 reads TGTGCCACCAGCAGAGTAGCCGGGGAGCTGTTTTTT.

The CDR3 here is CASSSPDRGQETQYF. In nucleotides, the CDR3 is TGTGCCAGCAGCTCCCCCGACAGGGGGCAAGAGACCCAGTACTTC. V usage is TRBV7-9 and J usage is TRBJ2-5; 9 bases align to TRBD1. Germline CDR1 reads SEHNR; CDR2 reads FQNEAQ (reference sequence). The length of the CDR3 is 15 residues. J lost 2 bases, V lost 4 bases, and 5 bases had no gene match.

The CDR3: CASTLDGTYGYTF. The CDR3 nucleotides are TGCGCCAGCACCCTAGACGGCACCTATGGCTACACCTTC. The chain recombines TRBV5-1 with TRBJ1-2; no reliable D call. The CDR3 spans 13 residues. The V and J ends lost 6 bases and 4 bases respectively, with 13 bases between them. The germline CDR1 and CDR2 sequences are SGHRS and YFSETQ.

This chain links TRBV15 with TRBJ1-2; no definite D call. Trimming pared 3 bases from V and 3 bases from J, leaving 11 bases between. CDR1 and CDR2 (germline): LNHNV, YYDKDF (reference sequence). The CDR3 runs 14 residues. In nucleotides, the CDR3 is TGTGCCACCAGCAGTCAAGGGTGGGACTATGGCTACACCTTC. The encoded protein is CATSSQGWDYGYTF. Variable domain in full (rest from reference TRBV15 and TRBJ1-2): DAMVIQNPRYQVTQFGKPVTLSCSQTLNHNVMYWYQQKSSQAPKLLFHYYDKDFNNEADTPDNFQSRRPNTSFCFLDIRSPGLGDTAMYLCATSSQGWDYGYTFGSGTRLTVV.

The J gene is TRBJ1-5, the V gene TRBV5-1, with D unresolved. Germline V gives CDR1 SGHRS, CDR2 YFSETQ. The CDR3 covers 13 residues. Trimming cost V 0 bases and J 9 bases, with 10 bases left between them. The CDR3, as DNA: TGCGCCAGCAGCTTGGACACGAGTTCGCCCCAGCATTTT. Protein sequence: CASSLDTSSPQHF.

The DNA for the CDR3 is TGTGCCACCGAGGACAGGGGGCGACAAGCTTTCTTT. Translated: CATEDRGRQAFF. This chain links TRBV24-1 with TRBJ1-1, with 11 nucleotides matching TRBD1. The length of the CDR3 is 12 residues. With 9 bases clipped from V and 9 bases from J, the junction kept 5 bases outside the gene matches. Germline values: CDR1 KGHDR, CDR2 SFDVKD.